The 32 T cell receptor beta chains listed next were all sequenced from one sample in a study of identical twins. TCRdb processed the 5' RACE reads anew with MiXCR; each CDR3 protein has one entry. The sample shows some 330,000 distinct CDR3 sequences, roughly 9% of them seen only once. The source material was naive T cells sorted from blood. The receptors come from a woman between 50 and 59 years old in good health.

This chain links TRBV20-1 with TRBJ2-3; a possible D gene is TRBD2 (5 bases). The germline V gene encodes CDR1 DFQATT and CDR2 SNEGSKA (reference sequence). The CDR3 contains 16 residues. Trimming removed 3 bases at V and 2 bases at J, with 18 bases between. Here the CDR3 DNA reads TGCAGTGCTAGCATAATGCGAACTAGGGACACAGATACGCAGTATTTT. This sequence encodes CSASIMRTRDTDTQYF.

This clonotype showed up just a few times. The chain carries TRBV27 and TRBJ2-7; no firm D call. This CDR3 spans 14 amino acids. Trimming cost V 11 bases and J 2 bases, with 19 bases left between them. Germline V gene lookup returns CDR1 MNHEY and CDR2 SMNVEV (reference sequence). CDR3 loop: CARRPPVPPYEQYV. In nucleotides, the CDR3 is TGTGCCCGCCGACCCCCGGTTCCGCCCTACGAGCAGTACGTC.

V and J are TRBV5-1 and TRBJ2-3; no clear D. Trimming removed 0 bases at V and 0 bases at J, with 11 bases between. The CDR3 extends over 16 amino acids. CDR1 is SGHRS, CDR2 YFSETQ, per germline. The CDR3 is CASSLASARSTDTQYF. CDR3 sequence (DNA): TGCGCCAGCAGCTTGGCGTCTGCACGAAGCACAGATACGCAGTATTTT. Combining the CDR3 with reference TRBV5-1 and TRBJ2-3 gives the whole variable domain KAGVTQTPRYLIKTRGQQVTLSCSPISGHRSVSWYQQTPGQGLQFLFEYFSETQRNKGNFPGRFSGRQFSNSRSEMNVSTLELGDSALYLCASSLASARSTDTQYFGPGTRLTVL.

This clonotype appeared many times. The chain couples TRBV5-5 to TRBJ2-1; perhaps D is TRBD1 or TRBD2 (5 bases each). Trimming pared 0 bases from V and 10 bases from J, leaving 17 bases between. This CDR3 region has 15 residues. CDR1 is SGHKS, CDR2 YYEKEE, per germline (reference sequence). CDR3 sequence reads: CASSLDPGTHREQFF. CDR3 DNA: TGTGCCAGCAGCTTGGATCCCGGGACCCACCGCGAGCAGTTCTTC.

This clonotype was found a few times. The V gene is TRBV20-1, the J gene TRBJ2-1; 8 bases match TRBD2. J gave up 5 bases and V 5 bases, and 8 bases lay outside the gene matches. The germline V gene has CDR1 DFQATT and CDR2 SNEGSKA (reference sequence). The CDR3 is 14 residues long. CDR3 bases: TGCAGTGCTGCCTCTACAGCGGGAGACAATGAGCAGTTCTTC. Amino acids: CSAASTAGDNEQFF.

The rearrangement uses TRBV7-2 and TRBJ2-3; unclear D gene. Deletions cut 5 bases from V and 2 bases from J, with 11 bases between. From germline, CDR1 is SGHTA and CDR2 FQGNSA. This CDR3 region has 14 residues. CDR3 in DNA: TGTGCCAGCAGCGTCGCCCAAACCACAGATACGCAGTATTTT. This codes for CASSVAQTTDTQYF.

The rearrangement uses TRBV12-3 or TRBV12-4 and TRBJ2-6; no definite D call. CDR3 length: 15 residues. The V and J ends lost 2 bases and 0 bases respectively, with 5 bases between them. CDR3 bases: TGTGCCAGCAGTTTATGGGGCTCTGGGGCCAACGTCCTGACTTTC. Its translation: CASSLWGSGANVLTF.

The CDR3 protein is CASDVSGSLGEQFF. The CDR3 nucleotides are TGCGCCAGCGACGTTAGCGGCTCGTTGGGAGAGCAGTTCTTC. This chain uses TRBV5-1 with TRBJ2-1, with D perhaps TRBD2 (6 bases). This CDR3 is 14 amino acids long. Germline loops: CDR1 SGHRS, CDR2 YFSETQ. V was pared by 7 bases and J by 10 bases, with 21 bases between.

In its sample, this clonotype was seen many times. In DNA form, the CDR3 reads TGCGCCAGCAGCCAAGATTCCGTCCTCGACAATGAGCAGTTCTTC. Its translation: CASSQDSVLDNEQFF. J is TRBJ2-1 and V is TRBV4-1, with unresolved D. This CDR3 contains 15 residues. Trimming took off 0 bases at V and 5 bases at J, with 11 bases between the two ends. In germline, CDR1 is MGHRA, CDR2 YSYEKL.

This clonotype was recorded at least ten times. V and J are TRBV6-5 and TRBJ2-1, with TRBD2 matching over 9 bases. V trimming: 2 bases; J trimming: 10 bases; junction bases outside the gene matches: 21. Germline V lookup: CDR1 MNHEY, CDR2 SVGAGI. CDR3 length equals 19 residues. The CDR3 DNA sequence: TGTGCCAGCAGTTACCGGCGAAAACCTGGCGGGAGGGCCCGGGAAGAGCAGTTCTTC. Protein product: CASSYRRKPGGRAREEQFF.

CDR3 in amino acids: CASSTAGGTQETQYF. The CDR3 DNA sequence: TGCGCCAGCAGCACAGCAGGGGGTACACAAGAGACCCAGTACTTC. The rearrangement joins TRBV5-1 to TRBJ2-5; TRBD1 matches at 7 bases. Looked up from germline, CDR1 is SGHRS and CDR2 is YFSETQ. CDR3 size: 15 residues. Trimming removed 4 bases from V and 2 bases from J; junction bases left unmatched: 8.

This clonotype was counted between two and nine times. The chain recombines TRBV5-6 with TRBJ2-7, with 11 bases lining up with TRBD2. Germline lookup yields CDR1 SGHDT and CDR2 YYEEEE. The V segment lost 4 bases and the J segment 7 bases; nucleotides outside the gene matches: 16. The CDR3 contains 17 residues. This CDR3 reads CASSRKGLADPAREQYV. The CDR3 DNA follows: TGTGCCAGCAGCCGAAAGGGACTAGCGGACCCCGCCAGGGAGCAGTACGTC.

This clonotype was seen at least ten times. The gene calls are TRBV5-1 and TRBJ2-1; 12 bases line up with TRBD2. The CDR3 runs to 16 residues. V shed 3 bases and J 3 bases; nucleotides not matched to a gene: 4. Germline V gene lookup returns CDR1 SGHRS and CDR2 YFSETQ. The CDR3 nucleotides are TGCGCCAGCAGCTACGGACTAGCGGGAATCTACAATGAGCAGTTCTTC. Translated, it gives CASSYGLAGIYNEQFF.

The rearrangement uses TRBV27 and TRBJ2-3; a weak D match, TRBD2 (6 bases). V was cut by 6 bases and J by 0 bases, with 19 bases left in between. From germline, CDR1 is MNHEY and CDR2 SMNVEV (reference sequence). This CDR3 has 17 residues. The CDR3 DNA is TGTGCCAGCAGCCTCGGGGCTAGAGGGACTAGCACAGATACGCAGTATTTT. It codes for CASSLGARGTSTDTQYF.

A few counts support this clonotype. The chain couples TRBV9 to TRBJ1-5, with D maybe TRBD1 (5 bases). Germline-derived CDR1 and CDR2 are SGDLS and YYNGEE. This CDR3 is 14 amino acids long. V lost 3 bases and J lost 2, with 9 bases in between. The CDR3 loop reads CASSGGDGNQPQHF. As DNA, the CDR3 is TGTGCCAGCAGCGGGGGGGACGGCAATCAGCCCCAGCATTTT.

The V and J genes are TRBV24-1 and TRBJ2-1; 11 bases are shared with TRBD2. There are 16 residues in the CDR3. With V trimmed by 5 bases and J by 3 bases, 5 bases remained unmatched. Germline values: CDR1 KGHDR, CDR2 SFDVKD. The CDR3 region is CATSALSGRGYNEQFF. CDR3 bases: TGTGCCACCAGTGCCCTTAGCGGGAGGGGCTACAATGAGCAGTTCTTC.

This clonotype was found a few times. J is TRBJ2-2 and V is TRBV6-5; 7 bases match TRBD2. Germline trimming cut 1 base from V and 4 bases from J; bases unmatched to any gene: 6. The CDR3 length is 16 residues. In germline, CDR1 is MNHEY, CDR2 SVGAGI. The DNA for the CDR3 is TGTGCCAGCAGTTACTGGCCTAGCGGACTCACCGGGGAGCTGTTTTTT. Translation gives CASSYWPSGLTGELFF.

DNA of the CDR3: TGCGCCAGCAGCTTGGATCCAGGGGACACAGATACGCAGTATTTT. Amino acids: CASSLDPGDTDTQYF. The V call is TRBV5-1, the J call TRBJ2-3; TRBD1 is a possible D gene (6 bases). From germline, CDR1 is SGHRS and CDR2 YFSETQ. V lost 0 bases and J lost 2, with 10 bases in between. The CDR3 sequence is 15 residues long.

The CDR3 here is CASSLVAGVLPISYNEQFF. The CDR3 nucleotides read TGTGCCAGCAGCTTAGTGGCGGGGGTCCTACCAATCTCCTACAATGAGCAGTTCTTC. The chain links TRBV7-6 to TRBJ2-1, with 7 positions matching TRBD2. The CDR3 consists of 19 residues. Germline-derived CDR1 and CDR2 are SGHVS and FNYEAQ. Losses at the gene ends were 1 base for V and 0 bases for J; bases not matched to a gene: 12.

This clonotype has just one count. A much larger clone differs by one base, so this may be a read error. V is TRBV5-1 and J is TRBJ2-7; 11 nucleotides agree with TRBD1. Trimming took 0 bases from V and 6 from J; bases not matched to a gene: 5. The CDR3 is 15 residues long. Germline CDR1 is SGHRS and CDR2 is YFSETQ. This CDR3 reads CASSLAGQGVSEQYF. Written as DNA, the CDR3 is TGCGCCAGCAGCTTGGCGGGACAGGGGGTGAGCGAGCAGTACTTC.

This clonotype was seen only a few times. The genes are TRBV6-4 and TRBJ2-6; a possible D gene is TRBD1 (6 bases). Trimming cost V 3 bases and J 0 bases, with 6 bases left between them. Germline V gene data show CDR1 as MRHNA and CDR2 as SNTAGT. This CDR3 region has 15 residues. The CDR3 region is CASSEDSSGANVLTF. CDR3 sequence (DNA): TGTGCCAGCAGTGAGGACAGCTCTGGGGCCAACGTCCTGACTTTC.

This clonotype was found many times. Here the CDR3 reads CASSSGLFYNEQFF. Written as DNA, the CDR3 is TGTGCCAGCAGCTCTGGACTGTTCTACAATGAGCAGTTCTTC. This chain links TRBV14 with TRBJ2-1, with D possibly TRBD2 on 5 matching bases. The germline CDR1 and CDR2 sequences are SGHDN and FVKESK. CDR3 size: 14 residues. Trimming took 5 bases from V and 3 from J, leaving 11 bases between them.

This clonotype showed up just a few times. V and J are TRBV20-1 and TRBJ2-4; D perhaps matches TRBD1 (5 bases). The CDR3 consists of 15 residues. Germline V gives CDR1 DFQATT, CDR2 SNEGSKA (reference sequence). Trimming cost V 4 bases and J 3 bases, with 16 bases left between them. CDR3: CSAKGLQEIKNIQYF. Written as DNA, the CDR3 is TGCAGTGCTAAGGGGTTACAGGAAATCAAAAACATTCAGTACTTC.

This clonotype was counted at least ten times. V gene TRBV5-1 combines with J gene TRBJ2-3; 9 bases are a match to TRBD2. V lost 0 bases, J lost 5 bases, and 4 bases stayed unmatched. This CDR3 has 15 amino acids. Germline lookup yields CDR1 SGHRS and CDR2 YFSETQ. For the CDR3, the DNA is TGCGCCAGCAGCTTGGTAGCGGGAGTGAGAGATACGCAGTATTTT. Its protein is CASSLVAGVRDTQYF.

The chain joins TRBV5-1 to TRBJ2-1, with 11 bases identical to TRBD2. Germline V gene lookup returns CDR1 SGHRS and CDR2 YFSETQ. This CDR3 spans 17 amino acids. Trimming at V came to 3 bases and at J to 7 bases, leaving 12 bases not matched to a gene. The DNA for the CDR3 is TGCGCCAGCAGCTGGGAATTAGCGGGAGGGTTTGGAAATGAGCAGTTCTTC. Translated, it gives CASSWELAGGFGNEQFF.

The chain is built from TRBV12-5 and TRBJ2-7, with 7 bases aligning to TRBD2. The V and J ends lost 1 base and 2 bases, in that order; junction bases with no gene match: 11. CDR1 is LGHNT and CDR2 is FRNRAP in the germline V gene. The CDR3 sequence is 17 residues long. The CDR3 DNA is TGTGCTAGTGGTTTGGGAGGACTAGGAACCAGGACCTACGAGCAGTACTTC. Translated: CASGLGGLGTRTYEQYF.

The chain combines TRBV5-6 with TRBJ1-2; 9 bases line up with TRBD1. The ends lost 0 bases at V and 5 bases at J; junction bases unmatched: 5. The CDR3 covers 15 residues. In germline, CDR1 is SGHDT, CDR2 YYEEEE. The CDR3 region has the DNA TGTGCCAGCAGCTTGGAAACGGGACAGGGTTATGGCTACACCTTC. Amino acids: CASSLETGQGYGYTF.

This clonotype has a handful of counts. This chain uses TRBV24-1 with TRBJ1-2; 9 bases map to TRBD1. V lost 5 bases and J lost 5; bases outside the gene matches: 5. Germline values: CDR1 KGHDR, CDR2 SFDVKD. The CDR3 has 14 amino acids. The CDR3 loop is CATSAPDRGYGYTF. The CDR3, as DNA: TGTGCCACCAGTGCACCGGACAGGGGTTATGGCTACACCTTC.

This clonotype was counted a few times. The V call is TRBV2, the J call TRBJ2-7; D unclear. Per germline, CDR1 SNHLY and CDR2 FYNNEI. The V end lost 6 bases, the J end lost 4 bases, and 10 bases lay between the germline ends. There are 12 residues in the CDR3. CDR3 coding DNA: TGTGCCAGCAGCCCAATGATTTACGAGCAGTACGTC. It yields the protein CASSPMIYEQYV.

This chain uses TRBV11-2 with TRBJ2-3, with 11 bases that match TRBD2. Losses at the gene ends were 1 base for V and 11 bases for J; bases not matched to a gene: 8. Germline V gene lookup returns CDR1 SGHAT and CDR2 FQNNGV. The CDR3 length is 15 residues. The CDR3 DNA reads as TGTGCCAGCAGCTTAGCAACTAGCGGGAGTGAGGAGCAGTATTTT. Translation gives CASSLATSGSEEQYF.

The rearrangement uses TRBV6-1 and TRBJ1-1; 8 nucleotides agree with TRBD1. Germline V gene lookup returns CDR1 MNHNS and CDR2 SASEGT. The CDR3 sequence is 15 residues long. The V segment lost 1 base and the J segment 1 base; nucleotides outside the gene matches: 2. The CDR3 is CASSEVTGGNTEAFF. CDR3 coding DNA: TGTGCCAGCAGTGAAGTAACAGGGGGGAACACTGAAGCTTTCTTT.

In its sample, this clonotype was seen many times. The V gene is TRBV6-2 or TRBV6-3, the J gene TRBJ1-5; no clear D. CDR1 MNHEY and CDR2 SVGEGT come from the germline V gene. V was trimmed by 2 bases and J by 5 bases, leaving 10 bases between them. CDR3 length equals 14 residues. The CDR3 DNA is TGTGCCAGCAGTTACGTCCAGTTAGATCAGCCCCAGCATTTT. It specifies CASSYVQLDQPQHF.